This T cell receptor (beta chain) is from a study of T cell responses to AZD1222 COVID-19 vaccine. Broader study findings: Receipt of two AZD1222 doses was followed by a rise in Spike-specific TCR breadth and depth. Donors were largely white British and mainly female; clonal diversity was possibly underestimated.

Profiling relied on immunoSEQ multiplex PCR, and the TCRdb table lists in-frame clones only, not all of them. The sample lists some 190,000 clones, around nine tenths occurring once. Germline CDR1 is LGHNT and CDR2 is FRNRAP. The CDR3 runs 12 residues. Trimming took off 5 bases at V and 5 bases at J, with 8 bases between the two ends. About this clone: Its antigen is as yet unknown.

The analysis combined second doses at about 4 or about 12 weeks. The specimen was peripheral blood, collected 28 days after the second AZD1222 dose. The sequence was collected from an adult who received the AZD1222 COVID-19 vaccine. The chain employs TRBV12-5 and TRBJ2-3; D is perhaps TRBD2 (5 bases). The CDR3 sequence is CASGPGLDTQYF. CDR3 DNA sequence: TGTGCTAGTGGTCCCGGACTAGATACGCAGTATTTT.